These 5 T cell receptor beta chains originate from one sample sequenced in a study of blood T cell repertoires in COVID-19. The repertoire was sequenced with immunoSEQ multiplex PCR; TCRdb's copy has only in-frame clones and lacks some. The sample has a few hundred thousand clones, 80% to 90% seen once. The sequenced material came from PBMCs or T cells enriched from blood (not recorded which). These receptors originate from a man between 25 and 39 years old who had recovered from COVID-19.

The table lists this clone with a count of one. The CDR3 DNA reads TGTGCCAGCCACGCGGGACTCCCCAGGGAGACCCAGTACTTC. It is translated as CASHAGLPRETQYF. The chain carries TRBV6-5 and TRBJ2-5, with D perhaps matching TRBD2 (6 bases). This CDR3 contains 14 residues. Deletions cut 8 bases from V and 5 bases from J, with 18 bases between. The V gene's germline CDR1 is MNHEY and CDR2 SVGAGI.

The chain recombines TRBV15 with TRBJ2-7; 7 bases line up with TRBD2. With V trimmed by 5 bases and J by 3 bases, 10 bases remained unmatched. The CDR3 is 15 amino acids. CDR1 and CDR2 from the germline V gene are LNHNV and YYDKDF (reference sequence). This CDR3 is CATSRSGTSIYEQYF. DNA of the CDR3: TGTGCCACCAGCCGGAGCGGGACCTCGATCTACGAGCAGTACTTC.

V gene TRBV21-1 combines with J gene TRBJ2-7; the table names TRBD2, a call not compared with the DNA. TRBV21-1 is assigned pseudogene status. The CDR3 consists of 16 residues. CDR3 DNA sequence: TGTGCCAGCAGCAAAGCCTCTAGCGGGAGGCCCTACGAGCAGTACTTC. This translates into CASSKASSGRPYEQYF.

The CDR3 here is CASSMWQGDTEAFF. The CDR3 DNA follows: TGTGCCAGTAGTATGTGGCAGGGGGACACTGAAGCTTTCTTT. The J gene is TRBJ1-1, the V gene TRBV19, with 7 bases matching TRBD1. V lost 3 bases to trimming and J lost 3 bases; unmatched junction nucleotides: 4. CDR1 is LNHDA and CDR2 is SQIVND in the germline V gene (reference sequence). This CDR3 contains 14 residues.

The rearrangement links TRBV28 to TRBJ1-2; possibly TRBD1 for D (6 bases). V shed 5 bases and J shed 7 bases, with 17 bases lying between them. CDR3 length equals 14 residues. Per the germline V gene, CDR1 is MDHEN and CDR2 is SYDVKM. In DNA, the CDR3 is TGTGCCAGCAGTCCCACGACAGGACGTGGTGGCTACACCTTC. Translating it yields CASSPTTGRGGYTF.